Shown below are 30 T cell receptor beta chains from a single sample sequenced in a study of T cell repertoires in cytomegalovirus infection. TCRdb reprocessed the reads via MiXCR and lists one record per CDR3 protein. This table holds under 200,000 distinct CDR3 sequences, 8% to 10% found once. Sequencing input: PBMCs. The receptors were gathered from a human donor in good health (CMV status not recorded). Some clones in this sample may be carry-over from other donors' samples.

This clonotype has more than one count but fewer than ten. The CDR3: CASSRDRDYEQYF. DNA of the CDR3: TGTGCCAGCAGCCGGGACAGGGACTACGAGCAGTACTTC. This chain connects TRBV7-9 to TRBJ2-7; TRBD1 aligns across 9 bases. The CDR3 sequence is 13 residues long. The germline gives CDR1 SEHNR, CDR2 FQNEAQ (reference sequence). V was clipped by 5 bases and J by 3 bases; unmatched bases: 2.

This clonotype was detected a few times. This chain links TRBV11-2 with TRBJ1-1; D unclear. Trimming shortened V by 3 bases and J by 2 bases, and 4 bases separated the two germline ends. Germline V CDR1 and CDR2: SGHAT, FQNNGV. This CDR3 region has 12 residues. The CDR3 bases are TGTGCCAGCAGCTTTTTTAACACTGAAGCTTTCTTT. It translates to CASSFFNTEAFF.

This clonotype was picked up a small number of times. The chain uses TRBV11-3 and TRBJ2-4; 12 bases are a match to TRBD2. J gave up 0 bases and V 4 bases, and 4 bases lay outside the gene matches. This CDR3 comprises 17 residues. Germline V lookup: CDR1 SGHNT, CDR2 YENEEA. The DNA of the CDR3 is TGTGCCAGCAGCTCCGGGACTAGCGGGCGAGCCAAAAACATTCAGTACTTC. It translates to CASSSGTSGRAKNIQYF.

This chain uses TRBV28 with TRBJ1-2; D is undetermined. Per the germline V gene, CDR1 is MDHEN and CDR2 is SYDVKM. Trimming removed 5 bases from V and 9 bases from J, with 16 bases in between. The CDR3 totals 13 residues. CDR3 sequence: CASSNGREESYTF. The CDR3 DNA sequence: TGTGCCAGCAGTAACGGGCGGGAGGAGAGCTACACCTTC.

This clonotype has at least ten counts. J is TRBJ2-7 and V is TRBV7-2; D is ambiguous. V shed 1 base and J shed 0 bases, with 7 bases lying between them. This CDR3 has 14 amino acids. Germline V gene data show CDR1 as SGHTA and CDR2 as FQGNSA. The CDR3 region is CASSLVPVSYEQYF. The DNA of the CDR3 is TGTGCCAGCAGCTTAGTCCCGGTCTCCTACGAGCAGTACTTC. The full variable domain, in which reference TRBV7-2 and TRBJ2-7 provide the parts outside the CDR3, is GAGVSQSPSNKVTEKGKDVELRCDPISGHTALYWYRQSLGQGLEFLIYFQGNSAPDKSGLPSDRFSAERTGGSVSTLTIQRTQQEDSAVYLCASSLVPVSYEQYFGPGTRLTVT.

This clonotype is medium-sized in the sample. V and J are TRBV7-2 and TRBJ2-1; D is unclear. There are 13 residues in the CDR3. Germline loops: CDR1 SGHTA, CDR2 FQGNSA. Trimming shortened V by 0 bases and J by 10 bases, and 10 bases separated the two germline ends. The CDR3 reads CASSLALDWEQFF. CDR3 coding DNA: TGTGCCAGCAGCTTAGCCCTAGATTGGGAGCAGTTCTTC.

In this sample, this clonotype turned up many times. The V gene is TRBV10-3, the J gene TRBJ2-3; 8 nucleotides match TRBD2. The CDR3 runs 16 residues. V was pared by 0 bases and J by 1 base, with 3 bases of the junction left unmatched. The V gene's germline CDR1 is ENHRY and CDR2 SYGVKD. In nucleotides, the CDR3 is TGTGCCATCAGTGAGTCTAGCGGGAAGGGCACAGATACGCAGTATTTT. It codes for CAISESSGKGTDTQYF.

This clonotype was recorded many times. The chain is built from TRBV19 and TRBJ2-2, with TRBD2 matching over 15 bases. Unmatched junction bases numbered 8, after V lost 7 bases and J lost 8 bases. The CDR3 has 16 residues. CDR1 LNHDA and CDR2 SQIVND come from the germline V gene (reference sequence). The CDR3 region has the DNA TGTGCCAGTAAGGGGACTAGCGGGAGGATTGAGGGGGAGCTGTTTTTT. Its protein is CASKGTSGRIEGELFF.

The J gene is TRBJ2-2, the V gene TRBV24-1; no reliable D call. Trimming removed 4 bases at V and 2 bases at J, with 10 bases between. The CDR3 runs 15 residues. Germline V CDR1 and CDR2: KGHDR, SFDVKD. The CDR3 DNA is TGTGCCACCAGTGAGTATTCGACAAACACCGGGGAGCTGTTTTTT. Encoded protein: CATSEYSTNTGELFF.

This clonotype was observed many times. The chain couples TRBV5-6 to TRBJ2-1, with D possibly TRBD2 on 6 matching bases. Per germline, CDR1 SGHDT and CDR2 YYEEEE. This CDR3 comprises 17 residues. Trimming pared 0 bases from V and 2 bases from J, leaving 15 bases between. In DNA form, the CDR3 reads TGTGCCAGCAGCTTGGTATCAGGTGGAGGGGCCTACAATGAGCAGTTCTTC. Amino acid sequence: CASSLVSGGGAYNEQFF.

J is TRBJ2-1 and V is TRBV29-1; tentatively, D is TRBD2 (6 bases). The CDR3 runs 16 residues. Per the germline V gene, CDR1 is SQVTM and CDR2 is ANQGSEA. Trimming removed 4 bases at V and 0 bases at J, with 16 bases between. The DNA for the CDR3 is TGCAGCGTTGTAATTGTGGGAGGCTTCTCCTACAATGAGCAGTTCTTC. Its translation is CSVVIVGGFSYNEQFF.

Only a few counts were recorded for this clonotype. The rearrangement links TRBV20-1 to TRBJ2-7, with 10 bases matching TRBD1. This CDR3 contains 15 residues. The germline CDR1 and CDR2 sequences are DFQATT and SNEGSKA (reference sequence). V was clipped by 3 bases and J by 7 bases; unmatched bases: 12. The CDR3 region has the DNA TGCAGTGCTAGCGGGGGCCGTGACAGGGGGCGGGAGCAGTACTTC. Its translation: CSASGGRDRGREQYF.

The table lists this clonotype with a few counts. The rearrangement joins TRBV24-1 to TRBJ2-5, with 7 bases aligning to TRBD2. CDR1 KGHDR and CDR2 SFDVKD come from the germline V gene. The CDR3 contains 14 residues. J gave up 6 bases and V 3 bases, and 6 bases lay outside the gene matches. CDR3 protein: CATSDTRERKTQYF. The DNA for the CDR3 is TGTGCCACCAGTGATACGCGGGAGAGGAAGACCCAGTACTTC.

The rearrangement joins TRBV19 to TRBJ2-7, with D unresolved. V was cut by 2 bases and J by 5 bases, with 7 bases left in between. The CDR3 has 12 amino acids. Germline CDR1 is LNHDA and CDR2 is SQIVND (reference sequence). DNA for the CDR3: TGTGCCAGTAGTATAACTCAGGACGAGCAGTACTTC. This gives the protein CASSITQDEQYF.

There are a few counts of this clonotype. The CDR3 reads CASSLGVSHTEAFF. In nucleotides, the CDR3 is TGTGCCAGCAGTTTAGGGGTGTCTCACACTGAAGCTTTCTTT. This chain links TRBV12-3 or TRBV12-4 with TRBJ1-1; D is unresolved. Trimming took off 1 base at V and 3 bases at J, with 9 bases between the two ends. This CDR3 region has 14 residues.

At least ten counts were recorded for this clonotype. The chain links TRBV11-2 to TRBJ2-3; 8 nucleotides agree with TRBD2. Germline V CDR1 and CDR2: SGHAT, FQNNGV. The CDR3 extends over 15 amino acids. V shed 1 base, J shed 4 bases, and the junction held 4 bases outside the gene matches. DNA for the CDR3: TGTGCCAGCAGCTTAGGGGGACTAGTCCCAGATACGCAGTATTTT. Its protein is CASSLGGLVPDTQYF.

In this sample, this clonotype turned up a few times. This chain connects TRBV19 to TRBJ1-2; D gene unclear. CDR1 and CDR2 from the germline V gene are LNHDA and SQIVND (reference sequence). CDR3 length: 15 residues. V lost 6 bases and J 8 bases, leaving 22 bases between the germline ends. The CDR3 nucleotides read TGTGCCAGTAGGAGCCATAACGGGGAGGATTACGGCTACACCTTC. Protein product: CASRSHNGEDYGYTF.

The chain links TRBV12-3 or TRBV12-4 to TRBJ2-2; 7 positions agree with TRBD1. This CDR3 region has 14 residues. With V trimmed by 10 bases and J by 0 bases, 5 bases remained unmatched. CDR3 sequence reads: CATKGTANTGELFF. CDR3 DNA: TGTGCCACTAAGGGGACAGCGAACACCGGGGAGCTGTTTTTT.

Ten or more counts support this clonotype. V gene TRBV6-2 or TRBV6-3 combines with J gene TRBJ2-3, with a tentative D call TRBD1 (6 bases). CDR1 and CDR2 (germline): MNHEY, SVGEGT. CDR3 size: 15 residues. Between the trimmed V and J ends, which lost 6 bases and 1 base, there was a span of 14 bases. CDR3 bases: TGTGCCAGCAGGCATACAGGGAGTGGCACAGATACGCAGTATTTT. Translated, it gives CASRHTGSGTDTQYF.

This clonotype was seen ten or more times. This sequence joins TRBV11-1 and TRBJ2-1; tentative D call: TRBD1 (5 bases). The CDR3 sequence is 21 residues long. Germline lookup yields CDR1 SGHAT and CDR2 FQDESV (reference sequence). Trimming removed 1 base at V and 5 bases at J, with 30 bases between. CDR3 sequence: CASSLGNTGFFWNSKDNEQFF. The CDR3 nucleotides read TGTGCCAGCAGCTTAGGGAACACAGGTTTCTTTTGGAATTCTAAGGACAATGAGCAGTTCTTC.

This clonotype has more than one count but fewer than ten. The CDR3 sequence is CASSQAGGQGNKLFF. CDR3 in DNA: TGTGCCAGCAGCCAGGCTGGGGGACAGGGGAACAAACTGTTTTTT. This chain links TRBV14 with TRBJ1-4, with 10 bases aligning to TRBD1. Germline assignment: CDR1 SGHDN and CDR2 FVKESK. The trim removed 3 bases at V and 11 bases at J, leaving 9 bases unmatched. The CDR3 loop spans 15 amino acids. The whole variable domain, filled in from reference TRBV14 and TRBJ1-4, reads EAGVTQFPSHSVIEKGQTVTLRCDPISGHDNLYWYRRVMGKEIKFLLHFVKESKQDESGMPNNRFLAERTGGTYSTLKVQPAELEDSGVYFCASSQAGGQGNKLFFGSGTQLSVL.

The sample holds a few counts of this clonotype. Written as DNA, the CDR3 is TGCGCCAGCAGCACCTCGACAGTTCGGATGAACACTGAAGCTTTCTTT. Encoded protein: CASSTSTVRMNTEAFF. The chain carries TRBV5-1 and TRBJ1-1, with D perhaps TRBD1 (5 bases). The germline V gene has CDR1 SGHRS and CDR2 YFSETQ. V lost 4 bases and J lost 0, with 16 bases in between. The CDR3 runs to 16 residues.

This rearrangement joins TRBV5-1 to TRBJ2-1; D is perhaps TRBD1 or TRBD2 (5 bases each). There are 16 residues in the CDR3. The germline CDR1 and CDR2 sequences are SGHRS and YFSETQ. V was pared by 4 bases and J by 12 bases, with 26 bases between. The CDR3 DNA follows: TGCGCCAGCAGCCCCTCCGTTTCGGGTTATGATGGGGGGCAGTTCTTC. It yields the protein CASSPSVSGYDGGQFF. Full variable domain (remainder filled in from reference TRBV5-1 and TRBJ2-1): KAGVTQTPRYLIKTRGQQVTLSCSPISGHRSVSWYQQTPGQGLQFLFEYFSETQRNKGNFPGRFSGRQFSNSRSEMNVSTLELGDSALYLCASSPSVSGYDGGQFFGPGTRLTVL.

This clonotype came up a few times. V gene TRBV29-1 combines with J gene TRBJ1-1, with 8 bases lining up with TRBD1. This CDR3 region has 15 residues. From germline, CDR1 is SQVTM and CDR2 ANQGSEA. V trimming: 3 bases; J trimming: 10 bases; junction bases outside the gene matches: 16. The CDR3 spells CSVDRSGGRWGGAFF. CDR3 coding DNA: TGCAGCGTTGACAGGTCAGGGGGCAGATGGGGTGGAGCTTTCTTT.

This clonotype was counted only a few times. The genes are TRBV20-1 and TRBJ2-5; D is undetermined. Germline values: CDR1 DFQATT, CDR2 SNEGSKA (reference sequence). Trimming pared 7 bases from V and 2 bases from J, leaving 5 bases between. The CDR3 totals 10 residues. The CDR3 loop reads CSGQQETQYF. In nucleotides, the CDR3 is TGCAGTGGCCAGCAAGAGACCCAGTACTTC.

This clonotype was picked up many times. The J gene is TRBJ1-5, the V gene TRBV7-2; TRBD1 is a possible D gene (6 bases). Between the trimmed V and J ends, which lost 5 bases and 2 bases, there was a span of 10 bases. Per the germline V gene, CDR1 is SGHTA and CDR2 is FQGNSA. The CDR3 sequence is 14 residues long. This CDR3 reads CASSPNRGNQPQHF. CDR3 nucleotide sequence: TGTGCCAGCAGCCCAAACAGGGGCAATCAGCCCCAGCATTTT.

This clonotype showed up many times. The rearrangement joins TRBV7-2 to TRBJ1-4; D might be TRBD1 (5 bases). V was shortened by 5 bases and J by 6 bases, with 16 bases between the two germline ends. The CDR3 loop spans 15 amino acids. CDR1 is SGHTA, CDR2 FQGNSA, per germline. CDR3 nucleotides: TGTGCCAGCAGCCCCCGGGACGGGGAATATGAAAAACTGTTTTTT. This codes for CASSPRDGEYEKLFF.

This clonotype was seen many times. The chain uses TRBV11-2 and TRBJ1-6, with 7 bases lining up with TRBD1. The germline gives CDR1 SGHAT, CDR2 FQNNGV. This CDR3 contains 17 residues. V lost 5 bases and J lost 0; bases outside the gene matches: 7. CDR3 sequence (DNA): TGTGCCAGCAGCGGACACAGGGGTAGCTCCTATAATTCACCCCTCCACTTT. As protein: CASSGHRGSSYNSPLHF.

The rearrangement joins TRBV29-1 to TRBJ2-7; tentative D call: TRBD1 (5 bases). The V and J ends lost 2 bases and 10 bases respectively, with 15 bases between them. The germline V gene encodes CDR1 SQVTM and CDR2 ANQGSEA. The CDR3 runs 12 residues. CDR3 DNA sequence: TGCAGCGTTGAAATTGGCCCGACAGCCCAGTACTTC. The encoded protein is CSVEIGPTAQYF.

J is TRBJ2-1 and V is TRBV7-9, with 9 bases fitting TRBD1. V lost 1 base to trimming and J lost 7 bases; unmatched junction nucleotides: 5. There are 15 residues in the CDR3. Germline V CDR1 and CDR2: SEHNR, FQNEAQ (reference sequence). CDR3 coding DNA: TGTGCCAGCAGCTTAGGACAGGGGGGCCTTAATGAGCAGTTCTTC. Translating it yields CASSLGQGGLNEQFF.